A selection of T cell receptor beta chains follows, all from one sample in a study of blood T cell repertoires in COVID-19. Clones were sequenced by immunoSEQ multiplex PCR, and TCRdb holds only the in-frame ones, with some missing. The sample carries 100,000 to 120,000 clones, approximately 85% recorded once. The sequenced sample was peripheral blood. The receptors stem from a woman aged 60 to 75 with COVID-19, enrolled during active disease. CDR3s include the opening cysteine and the closing phenylalanine or tryptophan. The order of the fields is D gene, V gene, J gene, CDR3 protein. The D gene is left open where the match is weak.

d_call: TRBD1; v_call: TRBV4-3; j_call: TRBJ1-1; cdr3_aa: CASSQQGADTEAFF
d_call: -; v_call: TRBV6-5; j_call: TRBJ1-1; cdr3_aa: CASSRGGGGNTEAFF
d_call: -; v_call: TRBV5-1; j_call: TRBJ1-1; cdr3_aa: CASSGPSKENTEAFF
d_call: TRBD2; v_call: TRBV19; j_call: TRBJ2-7; cdr3_aa: CASSKFAREGEQYF
d_call: TRBD1; v_call: TRBV3-1/TRBV3-2; j_call: TRBJ1-2; cdr3_aa: CASSQDAGGAGYTF
d_call: -; v_call: TRBV4-3; j_call: TRBJ2-7; cdr3_aa: CASSQDPSGTPSSGEQYF
d_call: -; v_call: TRBV2; j_call: TRBJ2-1; cdr3_aa: CATRNPGGPYNEQFF
d_call: -; v_call: TRBV6-4; j_call: TRBJ1-6; cdr3_aa: CASSVGTNSPLHF
d_call: -; v_call: TRBV25-1; j_call: TRBJ1-6; cdr3_aa: CASSWTEGNSPLHF
d_call: -; v_call: TRBV4-1; j_call: TRBJ1-1; cdr3_aa: CASSQDHRGTEAFF
d_call: -; v_call: TRBV27; j_call: TRBJ1-1; cdr3_aa: CASSHPARGTEAFF
d_call: TRBD1; v_call: TRBV7-2; j_call: TRBJ1-3; cdr3_aa: CASSLEDRVGNTIYF
d_call: -; v_call: TRBV6-5; j_call: TRBJ2-5; cdr3_aa: CASLLAFPETQYF
d_call: -; v_call: TRBV9; j_call: TRBJ1-5; cdr3_aa: CASSVGPQGNQPQHF
d_call: -; v_call: TRBV6-4; j_call: TRBJ2-7; cdr3_aa: CASSDSYIPSYEQYF
d_call: -; v_call: TRBV3-1/TRBV3-2; j_call: TRBJ1-5; cdr3_aa: CASSTGGEDQPQHF
d_call: TRBD1; v_call: TRBV11-1; j_call: TRBJ1-4; cdr3_aa: CASSLTGANEKLFF
d_call: TRBD1; v_call: TRBV4-1; j_call: TRBJ1-2; cdr3_aa: CASSQDPGQVSYGYTF
d_call: TRBD2; v_call: TRBV6-6; j_call: TRBJ2-7; cdr3_aa: CASSYPLADPYEQYF
d_call: TRBD1; v_call: TRBV5-1; j_call: TRBJ1-2; cdr3_aa: CASSLVQGAHYGYTF
d_call: TRBD1; v_call: TRBV5-1; j_call: TRBJ1-4; cdr3_aa: CASSRTGWETNEKLFF
d_call: TRBD1; v_call: TRBV28; j_call: TRBJ2-6; cdr3_aa: CASGDRASGRVLTF
d_call: TRBD2; v_call: TRBV4-2; j_call: TRBJ2-1; cdr3_aa: CASSQDLTSGGNEQFF
d_call: TRBD2; v_call: TRBV3-1/TRBV3-2; j_call: TRBJ2-3; cdr3_aa: CASSPPGMTSGGTDTQYF
d_call: TRBD1; v_call: TRBV7-8; j_call: TRBJ1-2; cdr3_aa: CASSTIPGTGDTF
d_call: -; v_call: TRBV19; j_call: TRBJ1-6; cdr3_aa: CASSTTWGEDYNSPLHF
d_call: -; v_call: TRBV5-1; j_call: TRBJ1-5; cdr3_aa: CASSLEEIGNQPQHF
d_call: TRBD1; v_call: TRBV2; j_call: TRBJ1-4; cdr3_aa: CASSRMDRVVGKLFF
d_call: -; v_call: TRBV5-5; j_call: TRBJ2-7; cdr3_aa: CASSSEGTFYEQYF